This T cell receptor beta chain stems from a study of T cells in Graves' hyperthyroidism and ophthalmopathy (dated 2019 in TCRdb). With regard to the full study: Peripheral blood was sampled at the time of initial diagnosis, prior to any treatment. The paper describes TCR Vbeta CDR3 sequencing of 135 peripheral blood samples, made up of about 41 ophthalmopathy patients, over 70 hyperthyroidism patients and 17 progressor patients. To identify distinguishing TCR V-J signatures, a discovery cohort of some 99 patients was used, comprising some 45 with Graves' ophthalmopathy and some 60 with stable Graves' hyperthyroidism. Following sampling, methimazole starting at 30 mg daily was given to hyperthyroidism patients, and high-dose intravenous methylprednisolone was given to ophthalmopathy patients. An independent validation cohort of fewer than 20 hyperthyroidism patients and about 15 patients who later progressed to ophthalmopathy tested prospective prediction of ophthalmopathy. The roughly 100 discovery patients were divided at random into training and test sets in a 7:3 ratio. In six Graves' hyperthyroidism patients, the study also compared T-cell repertoires from thyroid tissue with T-cell repertoires from blood.

The CDR3 holds 15 amino acids from the cysteine to the phenylalanine. The sequence is cut down to CDR3 DNA, 45 bases in frame from base 1. The germline V gene (reference sequence) yields LNHDA for CDR1 and SQIVND for CDR2. After removal of 7 bases from V and 9 bases from J, the junction retains 11 bases not matched to a gene. Amplification of TCR beta CDR3 regions was carried out from RNA transcripts. For the first round of RT-PCR on the TCR CDR3, the HTBI primer set was used together with the Qiagen OneStep RT-PCR kit. The libraries were constructed in a second round of multiplex PCR and then size-selected and purified. The libraries were sequenced on an Illumina HiSeq2000 using paired-end 100 bp reads. The study's processing was this. Raw data were processed with SOAPnuke, discarding reads with adapters, uncalled bases, mean Phred below 15, or no exact constant-primer or identifier match. High-quality paired reads were merged with COPE v1.2.5, and unique nucleotide sequences were defined as clonotypes. Clonotypes were aligned to IMGT TRBV, TRBD and TRBJ reference segments using MiTCR v1.1. The analysis included only V-J combinations with a frequency above 0.0001, which together covered 99% to 99.2% of the repertoires. The TCS score was defined as F50 (clonal expansion) divided by E x V (chaos), with BLOSUM62-based TCRdist calculated between CDR3 peptides within each V-J. Welch's t-statistics and random forest reduced around 550 V-J features to roughly 13, which were used in a naive Bayes classifier (R e1071). Starting from the raw public reads, TCRdb applied fastp trimming at Q25, assembled clones with MiXCR and retained in-frame beta chains. Rows are unified per CDR3 protein, each entry keeping the most common DNA and genes. The V and J calls here are based on TCRdb, not the publication. A total of 300,000 to 400,000 distinct CDR3 sequences appear in this sample, about 20% of them only once. Clones ranked in the top ten supply under 55% of the sample.

The research as a whole found: Sample size was not statistically predetermined, and investigators were not blinded to group allocation. Ophthalmopathy was separated from stable hyperthyroidism by a 13 V-J signature model, with approximately 86% sensitivity and 81% to 83% specificity obtained in cross-validation and 80%/75% obtained in testing. Most expanded thyroid clonotypes (frequency above 0.001) were also detected in blood, suggesting blood repertoires may reflect thyroid immune responses. In validation, the model predicted progression to ophthalmopathy a median of roughly 6.2 months before onset, with over 60% sensitivity and roughly 73% specificity.

Stable Graves' hyperthyroidism was defined as the absence of progression to ophthalmopathy over 18 months of follow-up. Hyperthyroidism patients were newly diagnosed, with disease duration under 2 months, and aged 18 to 65 years. Any patient with an uncontrolled infection, another autoimmune disease, pregnancy or lactation was excluded. Clinical symptoms, serum thyroxine and TRAb, thyroid ultrasound, and orbital computed tomography formed the basis for the diagnoses. Ficoll-Paque density gradient centrifugation was used to isolate PBMCs from 9.5 to 10 ml of fresh peripheral blood. Total RNA was extracted with Trizol reagent, and quality was checked on an Agilent 2100 Bioanalyzer. This clonotype was observed a few times. Which antigen it targets is not known. The sample holds no much larger clone one base away, and base qualities are not on file.

Recombination linked TRBV19 to TRBJ2-1, with 11 central nucleotides matching TRBD2. Material for sequencing was blood. The receptor was isolated from a woman between 50 and 59 years old with Graves' hyperthyroidism. The bases are TGTGCCAGTAACCCACTAGCGGGGGCATTTAGTGAGCAGTTCTTC. Its translation reads: CASNPLAGAFSEQFF.